This T cell receptor (beta chain) was observed in a study of shared clonotypes between healthy human individuals. The length of the CDR3 is 13 residues. V lost 6 bases, J lost 3 bases, and 8 bases lay in between. CDR1 and CDR2 (germline): KGHSH, LQKENI. The genomic DNA of each subset was split evenly across several immunoSEQ plates. Produced via immunoSEQ multiplex PCR; TCRdb's table is partial and in-frame only. The table records about 1.5 million clones, approximately 98% of them present only once. The sequenced sample was naive CD4+ T cells sorted from blood. Subset given: CD45RA+ positively selected. This TCR came from a man younger than 45 in good health. This rearrangement joins TRBV18 to TRBJ2-2; D gene uncertain. CDR3 DNA sequence: TGTGCCAGCTCTCCCCAAGACACCGGGGAGCTGTTTTTT. This gives the protein CASSPQDTGELFF.